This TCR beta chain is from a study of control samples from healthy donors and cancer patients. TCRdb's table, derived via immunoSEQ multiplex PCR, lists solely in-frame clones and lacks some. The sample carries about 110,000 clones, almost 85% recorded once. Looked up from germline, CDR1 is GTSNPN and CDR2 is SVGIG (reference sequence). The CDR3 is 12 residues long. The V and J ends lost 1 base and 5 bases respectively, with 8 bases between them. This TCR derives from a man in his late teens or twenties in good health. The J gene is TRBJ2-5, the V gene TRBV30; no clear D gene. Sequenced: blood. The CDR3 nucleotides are TGTGCCTGGAGTGGGTCTCGGGAGACCCAGTACTTC. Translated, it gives CAWSGSRETQYF.